The next 22 T cell receptor beta chains were all read from a single sample in a study of OX40 agonist ivuxolimab in advanced cancers. The data were produced by immunoSEQ multiplex PCR, yet TCRdb's version contains in-frame clones alone and is incomplete. The table shows about 82,000 clones, with around 78% occurring only once. Sequenced material: CD4+ or CD8+ T cells sorted from blood, taken in a trial of the OX40 agonist ivuxolimab. All receptors come from an adult with an advanced solid tumor such as melanoma, head and neck, liver or kidney cancer.

This rearrangement joins TRBV7-3 to TRBJ2-1, with a possible D match to TRBD2 (6 bases). Trimming cost V 2 bases and J 5 bases, with 13 bases left between them. Germline V CDR1 and CDR2: SGHTA, FQGTGA. This CDR3 region has 15 residues. The CDR3, as DNA: TGTGCCAGCAGCTTATCGGGGGACCGACACAATGAGCAGTTCTTC. This codes for CASSLSGDRHNEQFF.

The chain recombines TRBV30 with TRBJ2-2, with D uncertain. CDR1 is GTSNPN, CDR2 SVGIG, per germline (reference sequence). V was trimmed by 1 base and J by 7 bases, leaving 10 bases between them. The CDR3 runs to 13 residues. CDR3 sequence: CAWSEGFGGELFF. The CDR3 region has the DNA TGTGCCTGGAGTGAAGGGTTCGGCGGGGAGCTGTTTTTT.

This clone was recorded a few times. J is TRBJ1-3 and V is TRBV28; TRBD1 matches 7 bases. The CDR3 contains 14 residues. V lost 7 bases, J lost 9 bases, and 12 bases stayed unmatched. Germline CDR1 and CDR2: MDHEN and SYDVKM. The CDR3 is CASTPGTDGGTIYF. CDR3 bases: TGTGCCAGCACTCCCGGGACAGACGGCGGCACCATATATTTT.

This clone occurred a few times. V and J are TRBV9 and TRBJ1-2; possible D gene TRBD1, 5 bases. The CDR3 is 11 residues long. Germline CDR1 SGDLS, CDR2 YYNGEE. V was trimmed by 7 bases and J by 7 bases, leaving 11 bases between them. CDR3: CASRRDSGYTF. CDR3 DNA sequence: TGTGCCAGCCGACGGGACTCTGGCTACACCTTC.

The chain uses TRBV5-4 and TRBJ2-3, with 10 bases identical to TRBD2. The CDR3 extends over 16 amino acids. V lost 1 base and J lost 3; bases outside the gene matches: 5. Germline CDR1 reads SGHNT; CDR2 reads YYREEE (reference sequence). Here the CDR3 reads CASSLPSGGYTDTQYF. In nucleotides, the CDR3 is TGTGCCAGCAGCTTGCCTAGCGGGGGTTATACAGATACGCAGTATTTT.

In this sample, this clone turned up once. This chain joins TRBV27 and TRBJ2-1; no clear D gene. With 1 base removed from V and 1 base from J, the gap between germline ends came to 8 bases. The CDR3 spans 15 residues. The V gene's germline CDR1 is MNHEY and CDR2 SMNVEV (reference sequence). The CDR3 region has the DNA TGTGCCAGCAGTTTATGGGTGGGGTCCTACAATGAGCAGTTCTTC. It encodes CASSLWVGSYNEQFF.

The chain has TRBV7-8 and TRBJ1-3; possible D gene TRBD1, 5 bases. Trimming stripped 5 bases from V and 0 bases from J, with 14 bases between. Germline assignment: CDR1 SGHVS and CDR2 FQNEAQ. The CDR3 has 16 amino acids. This chain's CDR3 is CASSLRQSRSGNTIYF. The CDR3 DNA follows: TGTGCCAGCAGCCTACGACAGTCTCGCTCTGGAAACACCATATATTTT.

J is TRBJ2-1 and V is TRBV19; D possibly corresponds to TRBD1 (6 bases). CDR3 size: 15 residues. From germline, CDR1 is LNHDA and CDR2 SQIVND (reference sequence). The germline V and J ends were trimmed by 4 bases and 5 bases, with 15 bases remaining between them. CDR3 DNA: TGTGCCAGTAGTACACAGGGTAGTAAGAACAATGAGCAGTTCTTC. Protein: CASSTQGSKNNEQFF.

The V gene is TRBV4-3, the J gene TRBJ1-5; D possibly corresponds to TRBD1 (5 bases). The CDR3 has 15 amino acids. Trimming removed 1 base at V and 1 base at J, with 8 bases between. The germline V gene has CDR1 LGHNA and CDR2 YSLEER. DNA for the CDR3: TGCGCCAGCAGCCAAGCAAAGGGGAGCAATCAGCCCCAGCATTTT. This sequence encodes CASSQAKGSNQPQHF.

V usage is TRBV18 and J usage is TRBJ1-2, with D tentatively TRBD1 (5 bases). There are 15 residues in the CDR3. The germline V gene encodes CDR1 KGHSH and CDR2 LQKENI. V lost 3 bases and J lost 5, with 16 bases in between. DNA of the CDR3: TGTGCCAGCTCACCCCGGGACGGGGAGGGGTATGGCTACACCTTC. It translates to CASSPRDGEGYGYTF.

The chain couples TRBV5-1 to TRBJ1-1, with 9 bases that match TRBD1. CDR1 is SGHRS, CDR2 YFSETQ, per germline. V was clipped by 4 bases and J by 5 bases; unmatched bases: 12. CDR3 size: 16 residues. CDR3 protein: CASSPPGQGFGTEAFF. CDR3 sequence (DNA): TGCGCCAGCAGCCCCCCGGGACAGGGTTTCGGGACTGAAGCTTTCTTT.

The genes are TRBV9 and TRBJ2-7; TRBD1 is a possible D gene (6 bases). The CDR3 consists of 14 residues. Germline CDR1 reads SGDLS; CDR2 reads YYNGEE. V shed 4 bases and J shed 0 bases, with 11 bases lying between them. In nucleotides, the CDR3 is TGTGCCAGCAGCCAGGGGACGAGCTCCTACGAGCAGTACTTC. Amino acids: CASSQGTSSYEQYF.

The V and J genes are TRBV11-2 and TRBJ1-6; a possible D gene is TRBD1 (6 bases). V lost 1 base, J lost 18 bases, and 10 bases lay in between. The CDR3 is 11 amino acids. The V gene's germline CDR1 is SGHAT and CDR2 FQNNGV. CDR3 region: CASSLGGGPHF. In DNA, the CDR3 is TGTGCCAGCAGCTTAGGGGGGGGCCCCCACTTT.

The rearrangement uses TRBV14 and TRBJ2-3, with TRBD2 identical over 7 bases. The V gene end was trimmed by 0 bases and the J gene end by 2 bases; junction bases not matched to a gene: 5. The CDR3 spans 16 residues. Looked up from germline, CDR1 is SGHDN and CDR2 is FVKESK. CDR3 coding DNA: TGTGCCAGCAGCCAAGAAGCGGGGATAATCACAGATACGCAGTATTTT. Amino acid sequence: CASSQEAGIITDTQYF.

The genes are TRBV7-8 and TRBJ2-7, with D perhaps TRBD1 (6 bases). Between the trimmed V and J ends, which lost 5 bases and 3 bases, there was a span of 14 bases. The CDR3 extends over 14 amino acids. CDR1 is SGHVS, CDR2 FQNEAQ, per germline. The CDR3 sequence is CASSRTGWGYEQYF. The CDR3 nucleotides read TGTGCCAGCAGCCGAACAGGGTGGGGCTACGAGCAGTACTTC.

The chain has TRBV5-4 and TRBJ2-7, with 8 bases that match TRBD1. Trimming removed 3 bases from V and 7 bases from J; junction bases left unmatched: 12. Germline V gene sequence: CDR1 SGHNT, CDR2 YYREEE (reference sequence). This CDR3 has 15 amino acids. Here the CDR3 DNA reads TGTGCCAGCAGCTCCCCCGGGACAGGTCCCAGGGAGCAGTACTTC. Translation gives CASSSPGTGPREQYF. Complete variable domain (other parts from reference TRBV5-4 and TRBJ2-7): ETGVTQSPTHLIKTRGQQVTLRCSSQSGHNTVSWYQQALGQGPQFIFQYYREEENGRGNFPPRFSGLQFPNYSSELNVNALELDDSALYLCASSSPGTGPREQYFGPGTRLTVT.

The chain is built from TRBV30 and TRBJ1-4, with a weak D call TRBD1 (5 bases). The germline gives CDR1 GTSNPN, CDR2 SVGIG (reference sequence). This CDR3 contains 14 residues. Trimming stripped 0 bases from V and 8 bases from J, with 13 bases between. The CDR3 region is CAWSVGGVDEKLFF. The CDR3 bases are TGTGCCTGGAGTGTGGGAGGGGTGGACGAAAAACTGTTTTTT.

This chain links TRBV5-1 with TRBJ2-7; TRBD2 is a possible D gene (6 bases). The CDR3 runs to 14 residues. V lost 5 bases and J lost 1, with 13 bases in between. CDR1 is SGHRS, CDR2 YFSETQ, per germline. In DNA, the CDR3 is TGCGCCAGCAGGGCCTTGGCGGGGTCCTACGAGCAGTACTTC. Amino acids: CASRALAGSYEQYF. The full variable domain, rest sourced from reference TRBV5-1 and TRBJ2-7, is KAGVTQTPRYLIKTRGQQVTLSCSPISGHRSVSWYQQTPGQGLQFLFEYFSETQRNKGNFPGRFSGRQFSNSRSEMNVSTLELGDSALYLCASRALAGSYEQYFGPGTRLTVT.

The chain has TRBV18 and TRBJ2-7; no clear D gene. This CDR3 spans 13 amino acids. Germline V lookup: CDR1 KGHSH, CDR2 LQKENI. The V end lost 6 bases, the J end lost 1 base, and 10 bases lay between the germline ends. CDR3 DNA sequence: TGTGCCAGCTCCCCGGCACTTTCCTACGAGCAGTACTTC. This gives the protein CASSPALSYEQYF. Combining the CDR3 with reference TRBV18 and TRBJ2-7 gives the whole variable domain NAGVMQNPRHLVRRRGQEARLRCSPMKGHSHVYWYRQLPEEGLKFMVYLQKENIIDESGMPKERFSAEFPKEGPSILRIQQVVRGDSAAYFCASSPALSYEQYFGPGTRLTVT.

The chain links TRBV29-1 to TRBJ2-1; D gene uncertain. V was shortened by 4 bases and J by 1 base, with 8 bases between the two germline ends. This CDR3 comprises 13 residues. Germline CDR1 reads SQVTM; CDR2 reads ANQGSEA. The DNA of the CDR3 is TGCAGCGTTGTGGTGGGATCCTACAATGAGCAGTTCTTC. This codes for CSVVVGSYNEQFF.

The V and J genes are TRBV27 and TRBJ1-1; the match to TRBD1 covers 9 bases. Germline trimming cut 6 bases from V and 5 bases from J; bases unmatched to any gene: 16. CDR3 length equals 17 residues. Per the germline V gene, CDR1 is MNHEY and CDR2 is SMNVEV (reference sequence). The CDR3 sequence is CASRLTYRGRDRTEAFF. The CDR3, as DNA: TGTGCCAGCAGACTAACTTACAGGGGGCGAGATCGAACTGAAGCTTTCTTT.

In DNA form, the CDR3 reads TGTGCCAGCAGCCGTGCCTCTGCAAGCTCCTACAATGAGCAGTTCTTC. This encodes CASSRASASSYNEQFF. The chain combines TRBV7-2 with TRBJ2-1, with no clear D. The germline V and J ends were trimmed by 5 bases and 0 bases, with 14 bases remaining between them. This CDR3 is 16 amino acids long. Germline lookup yields CDR1 SGHTA and CDR2 FQGNSA.